The clone carrying this T cell receptor (beta chain) occurred a few times. Its antigen remains unidentified. Authors' methods: Per-library CDR3 reads ranged about 2 to 3.6 million; clonotypes, ~95,000 to ~550,000. One entry per CDR3 protein results from TCRdb running MiXCR on the 5' RACE reads. The V and J calls here are based on TCRdb, not the publication. The profile covers 400,000 or so distinct CDR3 sequences, with 28% appearing a single time and around 5.6% taken by the ten largest. This entry is derived from a study of identical twins' blood T cells. Regarding the study as a whole: Out-of-frame TCRbeta clonotypes reportedly had markedly more similar V usage in twins than unrelated donors.

CDR3 length equals 11 residues. Germline V lookup: CDR1 MNHNY, CDR2 SVGAGI (reference sequence). Between the trimmed V and J ends, which lost 3 bases and 11 bases, there was a span of 10 bases. This chain links TRBV6-6 with TRBJ1-1; no definite D call. Sequencing input: PBMCs. This sequence originates from a woman between 18 and 49 years old in good health. The CDR3, as DNA: TGTGCCAGCAGTTATAACGGGGATGCTTTCTTT. Translated: CASSYNGDAFF.